This TCR beta chain derives from a study of OX40 agonist ivuxolimab in advanced cancers. Overall study: Each patient was given ivuxolimab into a vein every 2 weeks, at 0.01 to 10 mg/kg. Partial responses were achieved by three patients, one with hepatocellular carcinoma and two with cutaneous melanoma.

CDR1 and CDR2 (germline): SGHNT, YYREEE (reference sequence). Trimming cost V 4 bases and J 4 bases; bases outside gene matches: 9. CDR3 length equals 16 residues. The repertoire was sequenced with immunoSEQ multiplex PCR; TCRdb's copy has only in-frame clones and lacks some. Of some 16,000 clones in the sample, 77% were seen once. This sequence joins TRBV5-4 and TRBJ2-3; TRBD2 aligns across 10 bases. The material sequenced was CD4+ or CD8+ T cells sorted from blood, taken in a trial of the OX40 agonist ivuxolimab. The sequence was obtained from an adult with an advanced solid tumor such as melanoma, head and neck, liver or kidney cancer. CDR3 sequence reads: CASSVERGGLADTQYF. The CDR3, as DNA: TGTGCCAGCAGCGTAGAGCGGGGGGGCCTAGCAGATACGCAGTATTTT.